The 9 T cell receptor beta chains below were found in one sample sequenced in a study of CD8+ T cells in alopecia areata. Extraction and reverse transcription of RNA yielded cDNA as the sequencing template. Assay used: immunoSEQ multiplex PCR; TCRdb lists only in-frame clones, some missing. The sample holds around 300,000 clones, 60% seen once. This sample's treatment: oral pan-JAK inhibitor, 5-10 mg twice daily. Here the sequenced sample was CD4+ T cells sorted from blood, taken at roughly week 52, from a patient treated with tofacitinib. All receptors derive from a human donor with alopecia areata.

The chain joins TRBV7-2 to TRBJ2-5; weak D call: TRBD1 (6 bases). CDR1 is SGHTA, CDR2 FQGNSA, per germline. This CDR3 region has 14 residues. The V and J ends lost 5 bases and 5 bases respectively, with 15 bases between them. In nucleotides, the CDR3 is TGTGCCAGCAGCGCCCCAGGGGTTTTGGAGACCCAGTACTTC. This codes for CASSAPGVLETQYF.

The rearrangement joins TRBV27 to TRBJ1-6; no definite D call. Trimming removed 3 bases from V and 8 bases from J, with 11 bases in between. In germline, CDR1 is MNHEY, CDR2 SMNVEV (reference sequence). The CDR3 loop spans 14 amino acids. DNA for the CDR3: TGTGCCAGCAGTTTCAAGGGTAGCCATTCACCCCTCCACTTT. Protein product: CASSFKGSHSPLHF.

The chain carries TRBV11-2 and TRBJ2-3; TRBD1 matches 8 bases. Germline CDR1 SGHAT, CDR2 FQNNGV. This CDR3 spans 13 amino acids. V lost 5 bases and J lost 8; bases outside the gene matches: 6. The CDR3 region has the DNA TGTGCCAGCAGCGGACAGGGCACTGCTACGCAGTATTTT. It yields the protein CASSGQGTATQYF.

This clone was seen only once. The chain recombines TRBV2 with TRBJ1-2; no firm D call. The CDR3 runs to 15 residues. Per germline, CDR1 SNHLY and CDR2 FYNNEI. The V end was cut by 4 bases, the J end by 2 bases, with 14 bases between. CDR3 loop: CASSVLLTVNYGYTF. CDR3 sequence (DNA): TGTGCCAGCAGTGTACTTCTGACGGTGAACTATGGCTACACCTTC.

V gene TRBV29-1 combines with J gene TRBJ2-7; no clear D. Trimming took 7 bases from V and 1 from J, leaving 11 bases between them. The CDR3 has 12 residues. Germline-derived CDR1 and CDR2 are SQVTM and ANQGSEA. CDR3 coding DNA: TGCAGCGCTCGTGGACGGTCCTACGAGCAGTACTTC. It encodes CSARGRSYEQYF.

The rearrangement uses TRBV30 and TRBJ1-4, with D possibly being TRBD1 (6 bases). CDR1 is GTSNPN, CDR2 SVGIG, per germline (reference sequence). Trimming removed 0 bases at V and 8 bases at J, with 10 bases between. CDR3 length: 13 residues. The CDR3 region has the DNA TGTGCCTGGAGTGTACAGGGCGCCGAAAAACTGTTTTTT. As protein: CAWSVQGAEKLFF.

This CDR3 is CASSQQSGLGELFF. The CDR3 DNA follows: TGCGCCAGCAGCCAGCAGTCAGGGCTCGGGGAGCTGTTTTTT. The chain couples TRBV5-1 to TRBJ2-2; a possible D gene is TRBD1 (5 bases). Germline CDR1 reads SGHRS; CDR2 reads YFSETQ. V was trimmed by 4 bases and J by 7 bases, leaving 14 bases between them. This CDR3 has 14 residues.

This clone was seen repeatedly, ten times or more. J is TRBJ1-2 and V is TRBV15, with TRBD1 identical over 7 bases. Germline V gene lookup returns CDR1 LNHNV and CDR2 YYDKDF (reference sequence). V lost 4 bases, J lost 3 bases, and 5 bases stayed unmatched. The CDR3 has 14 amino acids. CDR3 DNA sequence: TGTGCCACCAGCAAACAGGGGTTCGACTATGGCTACACCTTC. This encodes CATSKQGFDYGYTF.

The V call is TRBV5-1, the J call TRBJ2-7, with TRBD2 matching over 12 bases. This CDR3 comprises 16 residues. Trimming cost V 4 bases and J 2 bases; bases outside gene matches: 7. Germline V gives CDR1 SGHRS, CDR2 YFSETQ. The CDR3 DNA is TGCGCCAGCAGCCAAGCTAGCGGGGGGGCGGCCTACGAGCAGTACTTC. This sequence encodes CASSQASGGAAYEQYF.